What follows are 2 T cell receptor beta chains derived from one specimen sequenced in a study of a mutant IDH1 vaccine in newly diagnosed glioma. The time point was: week 11, during vaccination. A 20-mer mutant IDH1 peptide at 300 ug was injected subcutaneously with topical imiquimod. Their antigens are not known. Sequencing was performed with immunoSEQ multiplex PCR; in TCRdb, only in-frame clones are kept and a portion is missing. Of some 120,000 clones in the sample, roughly 78% are singletons; the top ten hold 5% to 6%. Sequencing used PBMCs, obtained from a glioma patient whose treatment included an IDH1 peptide vaccine. These receptors came from a man aged 35-49 years with glioma.

CDR3 residues: CASSLGDYPKGGTDTQYF. CDR3 in DNA: TGTGCCAGCAGCTTAGGGGACTATCCTAAAGGCGGCACAGATACGCAGTATTTT. The chain has TRBV7-2 and TRBJ2-3, with 7 bases matching TRBD2. The CDR3 covers 18 residues. Germline V gene sequence: CDR1 SGHTA, CDR2 FQGNSA. Trimming at V came to 1 base and at J to 1 base, leaving 11 bases not matched to a gene.

For the CDR3, the DNA is TGTGCCAGCAGTTTACCAGGGGAGAATCAGCCCCAGCATTTT. This gives the protein CASSLPGENQPQHF. The rearrangement links TRBV28 to TRBJ1-5; the D gene is possibly TRBD1 (6 bases). The CDR3 runs 14 residues. V lost 2 bases and J lost 4, with 9 bases in between. From germline, CDR1 is MDHEN and CDR2 SYDVKM.